Listed below are T cell receptor beta chains from one sample, sequenced in a study of OX40 agonist ivuxolimab in advanced cancers. Using immunoSEQ multiplex PCR, the repertoire was profiled, and TCRdb retains in-frame clones only, with some absent. The repertoire holds roughly 49,000 clones, with about 86% as singletons. Material: CD4+ or CD8+ T cells sorted from blood, obtained in a trial of the OX40 agonist ivuxolimab. These receptors were collected from an adult with an advanced solid tumor such as melanoma, head and neck, liver or kidney cancer. The CDR3 runs from the conserved cysteine through the conserved F or W. Each record gives: clone size, D gene, V gene, J gene, CDR3 protein, CDR3 DNA. A D gene is named only where the DNA matches it firmly. Size tells how often a clone was seen (once, few, many) or the class of an expanded clone, and some rows leave it out.

>-|-|TRBV14|TRBJ1-5
CASSQDIFVTSNQPQHF
TGTGCCAGCAGCCAAGATATCTTCGTCACTAGCAATCAGCCCCAGCATTTT
>-|TRBD1|TRBV19|TRBJ1-3
CASSLTTGAGNTIYF
TGTGCCAGTAGTCTGACAACAGGGGCTGGAAACACCATATATTTT
>-|-|TRBV7-8|TRBJ1-2
CASSRKQGDDGYTF
TGTGCCAGCAGCCGTAAACAGGGAGACGATGGCTACACCTTC
>-|TRBD1|TRBV15|TRBJ1-4
CATSSAAGGGEKLFF
TGTGCCACCAGCTCCGCCGCAGGGGGTGGCGAAAAACTGTTTTTT
>few|-|TRBV19|TRBJ1-5
CASSIVREGNQPQHF
TGTGCCAGTAGTATAGTACGGGAGGGAAATCAGCCCCAGCATTTT
>-|-|TRBV21-1|TRBJ1-6
CASSKSSLYYNSPLHF
TGTGCCAGCAGCAAATCAAGTCTCTATTATAATTCACCCCTCCACTTT
>-|-|TRBV7-8|TRBJ2-6
CASSLEPAHRSSGANVLTF
TGTGCCAGCAGCTTAGAACCAGCACACAGGAGCTCTGGGGCCAACGTCCTGACTTTC
>-|TRBD1|TRBV4-3|TRBJ1-5
CASSQVVGGSSNQPQHF
TGCGCCAGCAGCCAAGTGGTAGGGGGCAGTAGCAATCAGCCCCAGCATTTT
>-|TRBD1|TRBV6-5|TRBJ1-2
CASSQGDRGSGGYTF
TGTGCCAGCAGTCAAGGGGACAGGGGAAGTGGTGGCTACACCTTC
>-|-|TRBV18|TRBJ1-5
CASSPVRGSQPQHF
TGTGCCAGCTCACCAGTCAGGGGCAGTCAGCCCCAGCATTTT
>few|-|TRBV10-3|TRBJ2-1
CAISDYGTINEQFF
TGTGCCATCAGTGACTACGGGACCATCAATGAGCAGTTCTTC
>-|-|TRBV21-1|TRBJ1-4
CAKRTAAGEKLFF
TGTGCCAAACGGACAGCGGCAGGTGAAAAACTGTTTTTT
>-|-|TRBV11-2|TRBJ2-1
CASSPAGNEQFF
TGTGCCAGCAGCCCAGCAGGCAATGAGCAGTTCTTC
>-|-|TRBV10-3|TRBJ2-2
CAISESTGSGELFF
TGTGCCATCAGTGAATCTACAGGGTCCGGGGAGCTGTTTTTT
>-|-|TRBV7-2|TRBJ1-5
CASSVEQGFNQPQHF
TGTGCCAGCAGCGTAGAGCAGGGTTTTAATCAGCCCCAGCATTTT
>-|TRBD2|TRBV5-6|TRBJ2-1
CASSLVTSGGYNEQFF
TGTGCCAGCAGCTTGGTAACTAGCGGGGGATACAATGAGCAGTTCTTC
>medium-sized|TRBD1|TRBV5-5|TRBJ1-2
CASSLEGTDGYGYTF
TGTGCCAGCAGCTTGGAAGGGACAGACGGCTATGGCTACACCTTC
>-|TRBD1|TRBV6-1|TRBJ1-2
CASSELGQGAWGYTF
TGTGCCAGCAGTGAACTGGGACAGGGGGCTTGGGGCTACACCTTC
>-|-|TRBV11-2|TRBJ1-1
CASSLVLSGNTEAFF
TGTGCCAGCAGCTTAGTTCTCTCAGGGAACACTGAAGCTTTCTTT